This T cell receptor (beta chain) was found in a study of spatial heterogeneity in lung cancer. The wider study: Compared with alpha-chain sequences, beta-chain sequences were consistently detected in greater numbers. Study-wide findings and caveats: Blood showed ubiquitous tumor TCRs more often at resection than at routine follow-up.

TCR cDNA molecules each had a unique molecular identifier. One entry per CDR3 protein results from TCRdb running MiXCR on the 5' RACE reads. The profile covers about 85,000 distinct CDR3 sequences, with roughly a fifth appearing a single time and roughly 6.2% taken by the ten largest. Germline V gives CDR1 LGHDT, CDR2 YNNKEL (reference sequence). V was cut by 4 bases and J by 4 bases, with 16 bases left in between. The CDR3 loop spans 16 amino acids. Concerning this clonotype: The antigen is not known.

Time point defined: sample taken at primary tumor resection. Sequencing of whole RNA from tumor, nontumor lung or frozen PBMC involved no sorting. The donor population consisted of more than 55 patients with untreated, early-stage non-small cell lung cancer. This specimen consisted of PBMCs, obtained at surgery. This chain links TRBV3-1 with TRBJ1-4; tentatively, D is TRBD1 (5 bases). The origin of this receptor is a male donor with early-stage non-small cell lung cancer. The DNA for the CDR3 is TGTGCCAGCAGCCGCACCGGGGCGCAGATTAATGAAAAACTGTTTTTT. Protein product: CASSRTGAQINEKLFF.